A single sample gave rise to the 6 T cell receptor beta chains below, sequenced in a study of shared clonotypes between healthy human individuals. Profiling relied on immunoSEQ multiplex PCR, and the TCRdb table lists in-frame clones only, not all of them. In the table there are millions of clones, approximately 95% of which are singletons. Specimen: naive CD4+ T cells from PBMCs. The subset: CD45RA+ positively selected. Every receptor here comes from a man younger than 35 in good health. Some clones in this sample may be carry-over from other donors' samples.

CDR3 amino acids: CASSFSGEKETQYF. CDR3 DNA: TGTGCCAGCAGCTTCTCAGGGGAAAAAGAGACCCAGTACTTC. The J gene is TRBJ2-5, the V gene TRBV11-3, with D maybe TRBD1 (6 bases). CDR1 is SGHNT and CDR2 is YENEEA in the germline V gene. CDR3 length: 14 residues. V dropped 3 bases and J dropped 3 bases, with 11 bases sitting between them.

The CDR3 DNA is TGTGCCAGCAGCTTAGGAGGGGGCTTTGAAAAACTGTTTTTT. The encoded protein is CASSLGGGFEKLFF. The chain joins TRBV7-2 to TRBJ1-4; 7 positions match TRBD1. Germline V CDR1 and CDR2: SGHTA, FQGNSA. Germline trimming cut 1 base from V and 7 bases from J; bases unmatched to any gene: 3. The CDR3 runs to 14 residues.

DNA of the CDR3: TGTGCCAGCAGTGATATGGACGCCAATGACATTCAGTACTTC. Residues: CASSDMDANDIQYF. The gene calls are TRBV2 and TRBJ2-4; D is undetermined. The CDR3 is 14 amino acids. CDR1 and CDR2 (germline): SNHLY, FYNNEI. The V end lost 3 bases, the J end lost 8 bases, and 14 bases lay between the germline ends.

The chain uses TRBV5-1 and TRBJ2-5, with TRBD2 matching over 11 bases. After removal of 3 bases from V and 5 bases from J, the junction contained 6 bases not matched to a gene. The V gene's germline CDR1 is SGHRS and CDR2 YFSETQ. The CDR3 consists of 15 residues. CDR3 sequence (DNA): TGCGCCAGCAGCTCTTCTAGCGGGAGGAGGGAGACCCAGTACTTC. It specifies CASSSSSGRRETQYF.

This chain uses TRBV7-9 with TRBJ1-2; D gene ambiguous. This CDR3 has 13 residues. CDR1 and CDR2 from the germline V gene are SEHNR and FQNEAQ (reference sequence). The V and J ends lost 4 bases and 4 bases respectively, with 10 bases between them. CDR3 sequence: CASSSGVPYGYTF. In DNA, the CDR3 is TGTGCCAGCAGCTCCGGGGTACCCTATGGCTACACCTTC.

This chain connects TRBV27 to TRBJ2-3, with D unresolved. Germline CDR1 is MNHEY and CDR2 is SMNVEV (reference sequence). V lost 9 bases, J lost 2 bases, and 18 bases lay in between. CDR3 length: 15 residues. CDR3 protein: CASRNPKTFTDTQYF. The CDR3 nucleotides read TGTGCCAGTCGTAATCCGAAGACATTCACAGATACGCAGTATTTT.